The 21 T cell receptor beta chains below were found in one sample sequenced in a study of beta chain features in type 1 diabetes (dated by TCRdb to between 2018 and 2020). Overall results and qualifications from the work: Type 1 diabetes patients showed a moderate but significant shortening of TCRB CDR3 length in all four CD4+ subsets.

Their specific antigens are unknown. The method behind the library was the immunoSEQ multiplex PCR assay. The entire amount of isolated RNA was reverse transcribed using the High Capacity cDNA Reverse Transcription Kit, so the sequenced TCRB transcripts were expressed ones. As stored in TCRdb, this immuneACCESS dataset retains in-frame rearrangements with V and J assigned. A fraction of the clones does not appear; measured against another copy, unresolved V genes explain less than half of the discrepancy, and the remainder lacks a known reason. Counted in this sample were around 240,000 clones; 16% of them appeared once. The ten largest clones capture roughly 0.08% of the sample. Source material: naive CD4+ T cells from blood. In the paper's terms, the cell subset or site label means: true naive CD4+ T cells. The origin of the receptors is a man aged 25-45 years with type 1 diabetes.

J is TRBJ2-1 and V is TRBV28; D may be TRBD1 (5 bases). CDR3 length equals 11 residues. CDR1 and CDR2 from the germline V gene are MDHEN and SYDVKM. With 5 bases removed from V and 15 bases from J, the gap between germline ends came to 14 bases. CDR3 sequence: CASSMGLDMFF. The CDR3 DNA sequence: TGTGCCAGCAGTATGGGGCTGGATATGTTCTTC.

The table lists this clone with a few counts. The V call is TRBV4-1, the J call TRBJ2-7; D possibly uses TRBD1 or TRBD2 (6 bases each). The V and J ends lost 4 bases and 3 bases respectively, with 16 bases between them. Germline V gene lookup returns CDR1 MGHRA and CDR2 YSYEKL. The CDR3 is 15 residues long. The CDR3 DNA follows: TGCGCCAGCAGCCTAGGGGGAGGACAGTACTACGAGCAGTACTTC. Its translation: CASSLGGGQYYEQYF.

The chain combines TRBV9 with TRBJ2-5, with TRBD2 matching over 8 bases. Unmatched junction bases numbered 8, after V lost 5 bases and J lost 5 bases. The CDR3 extends over 14 amino acids. The germline V gene has CDR1 SGDLS and CDR2 YYNGEE. DNA of the CDR3: TGTGCCAGCAGTGGCCTAGCGGGTGCCGAGACCCAGTACTTC. Amino acids: CASSGLAGAETQYF. The whole variable domain, remainder taken from reference TRBV9 and TRBJ2-5, is DSGVTQTPKHLITATGQRVTLRCSPRSGDLSVYWYQQSLDQGLQFLIQYYNGEERAKGNILERFSAQQFPDLHSELNLSSLELGDSALYFCASSGLAGAETQYFGPGTRLLVL.

The rearrangement uses TRBV20-1 and TRBJ2-7; D uncertain. CDR3 size: 9 residues. V gave up 4 bases and J gave up 3 bases, with 1 base separating them. Germline CDR1 DFQATT, CDR2 SNEGSKA (reference sequence). CDR3 DNA: TGCAGTGCTAACTACGAGCAGTACTTC. Its protein product is CSANYEQYF.

This clone was detected a few times. The chain joins TRBV7-2 to TRBJ2-5; D gene unclear. There are 13 residues in the CDR3. The V gene's germline CDR1 is SGHTA and CDR2 FQGNSA. Trimming shortened V by 9 bases and J by 2 bases, and 13 bases separated the two germline ends. DNA of the CDR3: TGTGCCAGTGGAGCCGGTCGTCAAGAGACCCAGTACTTC. This sequence encodes CASGAGRQETQYF.

V is TRBV30 and J is TRBJ1-2; D uncertain. Germline values: CDR1 GTSNPN, CDR2 SVGIG (reference sequence). The CDR3 is made up of 13 amino acids. The V and J ends lost 1 base and 3 bases respectively, with 9 bases between them. The CDR3 coding sequence is TGTGCCTGGAGTGGAGACATATACTATGGCTACACCTTC. Its protein product is CAWSGDIYYGYTF.

CDR3 nucleotide sequence: TGTGCCAGCAGTGTTTTCTCCGGGACAGGGTATCACAATGAGCAGTTCTTC. This encodes CASSVFSGTGYHNEQFF. The V call is TRBV25-1, the J call TRBJ2-1, with 9 positions matching TRBD1. The CDR3 extends over 17 amino acids. The J segment lost 5 bases and the V segment lost 4 bases, leaving 12 bases of the junction unmatched. Per germline, CDR1 MGHDK and CDR2 SYGVNS.

There are a few counts of this clone. The CDR3 loop reads CASGLETTGELFF. The CDR3 coding sequence is TGTGCTAGTGGTTTGGAAACAACCGGGGAGCTGTTTTTT. V gene TRBV12-5 combines with J gene TRBJ2-2; D gene ambiguous. CDR3 length: 13 amino acids. Trimming took 1 base from V and 5 from J, leaving 5 bases between them. In germline, CDR1 is LGHNT, CDR2 FRNRAP.

V usage is TRBV5-6 and J usage is TRBJ2-3, with D hard to call. Germline CDR1 and CDR2: SGHDT and YYEEEE. The CDR3 runs 12 residues. V lost 2 bases to trimming and J lost 6 bases, with 7 bases between them. CDR3 region: CASSFGRDTQYF. CDR3 nucleotide sequence: TGTGCCAGCAGCTTCGGAAGGGATACGCAGTATTTT.

This clone was seen more than once but under ten times. This chain connects TRBV10-3 to TRBJ1-1; D remains unclear. With 6 bases removed from V and 1 base from J, the gap between germline ends came to 6 bases. This CDR3 has 12 amino acids. Per germline, CDR1 ENHRY and CDR2 SYGVKD. This CDR3 is CAIRRGNTEAFF. The CDR3 region has the DNA TGTGCCATCAGGAGAGGGAACACTGAAGCTTTCTTT.

The chain is built from TRBV30 and TRBJ2-3; D is unclear. The germline gives CDR1 GTSNPN, CDR2 SVGIG (reference sequence). The CDR3 consists of 11 residues. Between the trimmed V and J ends, which lost 5 bases and 2 bases, there was a span of 5 bases. The CDR3 region has the DNA TGTGCCTGGGGTAACACAGATACGCAGTATTTT. This gives the protein CAWGNTDTQYF.

This clone was seen a few times. This sequence joins TRBV28 and TRBJ2-7, with D unresolved. The CDR3 length is 12 residues. The V end was cut by 8 bases, the J end by 1 base, with 9 bases between. CDR1 is MDHEN and CDR2 is SYDVKM in the germline V gene. The CDR3 region is CASRSRSYEQYF. The DNA of the CDR3 is TGTGCCAGCCGATCCAGGTCCTACGAGCAGTACTTC. Filled out from reference TRBV28 and TRBJ2-7, the complete variable domain reads DVKVTQSSRYLVKRTGEKVFLECVQDMDHENMFWYRQDPGLGLRLIYFSYDVKMKEKGDIPEGYSVSREKKERFSLILESASTNQTSMYLCASRSRSYEQYFGPGTRLTVT.

This clone has just a few counts. This rearrangement joins TRBV29-1 to TRBJ2-7, with TRBD1 matching 9 bases. The CDR3 totals 13 residues. V lost 6 bases to trimming and J lost 4 bases; unmatched junction nucleotides: 7. The germline V gene encodes CDR1 SQVTM and CDR2 ANQGSEA. The CDR3 here is CSVASGQGYEQYF. CDR3 nucleotides: TGCAGCGTAGCCTCCGGACAGGGGTACGAGCAGTACTTC.

This clone occurred a few times. The rearrangement uses TRBV11-2 and TRBJ2-3; 8 bases fit TRBD2. V dropped 9 bases and J dropped 3; count of bases not matched to a gene: 8. The CDR3 runs 14 residues. Germline V gene lookup returns CDR1 SGHAT and CDR2 FQNNGV. The CDR3 bases are TGTGCCAGTACGGGCGAGCGGGGGACAGATACGCAGTATTTT. This gives the protein CASTGERGTDTQYF.

The sample holds one count of this clone. The chain uses TRBV25-1 and TRBJ1-5; D gene ambiguous. V was pared by 6 bases and J by 1 base, with 13 bases between. The germline V gene has CDR1 MGHDK and CDR2 SYGVNS. CDR3 length: 15 residues. CDR3 protein: CASRSRGRSNQPQHF. The CDR3 region has the DNA TGTGCCAGCAGAAGTAGAGGGAGGAGCAATCAGCCCCAGCATTTT.

This clone has more than one count but fewer than ten. J is TRBJ2-4 and V is TRBV15, with D possibly TRBD1 on 6 matching bases. CDR1 and CDR2 (germline): LNHNV, YYDKDF (reference sequence). Trimming cost V 1 base and J 0 bases, with 7 bases left between them. The CDR3 is 15 residues long. The CDR3 sequence is CATSRAGVAKNIQYF. The CDR3 region has the DNA TGTGCCACCAGCAGAGCAGGGGTAGCCAAAAACATTCAGTACTTC.

This clone was counted between two and nine times. The chain combines TRBV4-3 with TRBJ2-3; 8 bases map to TRBD2. In germline, CDR1 is LGHNA, CDR2 YSLEER. The length of the CDR3 is 16 residues. J was trimmed by 5 bases and V by 0 bases; bases with no gene match: 7. The CDR3: CASSQEPAGGRDTQYF. The CDR3 DNA follows: TGCGCCAGCAGCCAAGAACCGGCGGGAGGTCGAGATACGCAGTATTTT.

A few counts support this clone. J is TRBJ2-7 and V is TRBV30; 12 bases are a match to TRBD1. Per germline, CDR1 GTSNPN and CDR2 SVGIG (reference sequence). The CDR3 contains 15 residues. The junction had 10 bases not matched to a gene; V was cut back by 4 bases and J by 6 bases. The DNA for the CDR3 is TGTGCCTGGAACCTGGGACAGGGGGCGCGAGGCGAGCAGTACTTC. As protein: CAWNLGQGARGEQYF.

The chain employs TRBV7-8 and TRBJ2-3, with 8 nucleotides matching TRBD1. CDR1 is SGHVS and CDR2 is FQNEAQ in the germline V gene. Trimming removed 5 bases from V and 2 bases from J; junction bases left unmatched: 3. This CDR3 comprises 14 residues. The CDR3 sequence: CASSQDRATDTQYF. The CDR3 DNA follows: TGTGCCAGCAGCCAGGACAGGGCCACAGATACGCAGTATTTT.

This clone was counted only a few times. The rearrangement links TRBV28 to TRBJ2-7; D is ambiguous. The V end lost 5 bases, the J end lost 7 bases, and 9 bases lay between the germline ends. From germline, CDR1 is MDHEN and CDR2 SYDVKM. The CDR3 extends over 11 amino acids. CDR3 protein: CASSTLLEQYF. The CDR3 DNA sequence: TGTGCCAGCAGTACGCTTCTGGAGCAGTACTTC.

This clone was counted between two and nine times. The chain is built from TRBV18 and TRBJ1-5; no clear D. The CDR3 is 16 residues long. Germline V gives CDR1 KGHSH, CDR2 LQKENI. The V and J ends lost 0 bases and 5 bases respectively, with 14 bases between them. CDR3: CASSPPGAGGDQPQHF. The CDR3 region has the DNA TGTGCCAGCTCACCACCGGGTGCGGGTGGAGATCAGCCCCAGCATTTT.